The 24 T cell receptor beta chains given below trace back to one sample, sequenced in a study of T cell changes during pregnancy in multiple sclerosis. The repertoire was sequenced with immunoSEQ multiplex PCR; TCRdb's copy has only in-frame clones and lacks some. Among about 56,000 clones, 92% were seen once, and the ten largest hold about 0.21%. The starting material was CD4+ T cells from peripheral blood mononuclear cells, obtained in the second trimester of pregnancy. The receptors were sampled from a female donor with multiple sclerosis, enrolled in a pregnancy study.

The chain is built from TRBV28 and TRBJ1-1; 7 nucleotides align to TRBD1. The trim removed 6 bases at V and 10 bases at J, leaving 11 bases unmatched. The CDR3 spans 13 residues. Germline values: CDR1 MDHEN, CDR2 SYDVKM. CDR3 protein: CASRTTDRVGAFF. DNA of the CDR3: TGTGCCAGCAGGACTACTGACAGGGTTGGAGCTTTCTTT.

The V call is TRBV19, the J call TRBJ1-5, with 9 bases identical to TRBD1. The V gene end was trimmed by 5 bases and the J gene end by 8 bases; junction bases not matched to a gene: 10. This CDR3 is 15 amino acids long. The germline V gene has CDR1 LNHDA and CDR2 SQIVND (reference sequence). The CDR3: CASSPGTGLSEPQHF. For the CDR3, the DNA is TGTGCCAGTAGTCCCGGGACAGGGCTTAGTGAGCCCCAGCATTTT. Filled out from reference TRBV19 and TRBJ1-5, the complete variable domain reads DGGITQSPKYLFRKEGQNVTLSCEQNLNHDAMYWYRQDPGQGLRLIYYSQIVNDFQKGDIAEGYSVSREKKESFPLTVTSAQKNPTAFYLCASSPGTGLSEPQHFGDGTRLSIL.

This clone was seen a single time. J is TRBJ2-1 and V is TRBV7-9, with TRBD1 identical over 9 bases. Germline loops: CDR1 SEHNR, CDR2 FQNEAQ (reference sequence). The CDR3 extends over 16 amino acids. Trimming removed 5 bases from V and 0 bases from J; junction bases left unmatched: 5. The CDR3 DNA reads TGTGCCAGCAGCCCCGCGGGACAGGGCTCCTACAATGAGCAGTTCTTC. Amino acids: CASSPAGQGSYNEQFF.

This clone has only one observation. The chain employs TRBV28 and TRBJ2-7, with D possibly being TRBD1 (5 bases). The CDR3 runs to 14 residues. Germline loops: CDR1 MDHEN, CDR2 SYDVKM. Trimming shortened V by 7 bases and J by 6 bases, and 19 bases separated the two germline ends. The DNA of the CDR3 is TGTGCCAGCAAGGAGCCAGGGCCTCCCGCCGAGCAGTACTTC. Protein product: CASKEPGPPAEQYF.

The gene calls are TRBV5-1 and TRBJ2-2; D might be TRBD2 (6 bases). Germline lookup yields CDR1 SGHRS and CDR2 YFSETQ. The CDR3 runs 13 residues. V shed 3 bases and J shed 5 bases, with 8 bases lying between them. The CDR3 nucleotides are TGCGCCAGCAGCTGGGAGGTAACCGGGGAGCTGTTTTTT. Translated, it gives CASSWEVTGELFF.

This clone was observed a handful of times. The chain has TRBV7-9 and TRBJ2-7, with 8 bases fitting TRBD2. Germline assignment: CDR1 SEHNR and CDR2 FQNEAQ (reference sequence). The CDR3 is made up of 14 amino acids. The ends lost 5 bases at V and 5 bases at J; junction bases unmatched: 8. The CDR3 loop reads CASSPRGGINEQYF. The CDR3 DNA reads TGTGCCAGCAGCCCCCGGGGGGGAATAAACGAGCAGTACTTC.

V usage is TRBV2 and J usage is TRBJ2-1; the match to TRBD2 covers 8 bases. Germline CDR1 and CDR2: SNHLY and FYNNEI. V was pared by 4 bases and J by 3 bases, with 14 bases of the junction left unmatched. This CDR3 contains 18 residues. CDR3: CASSVKGDYSGIYNEQFF. The CDR3 bases are TGTGCCAGCAGTGTGAAGGGGGACTATAGCGGGATCTACAATGAGCAGTTCTTC.

The gene calls are TRBV5-1 and TRBJ2-1; the match to TRBD2 covers 13 bases. The CDR3 is 16 amino acids. Looked up from germline, CDR1 is SGHRS and CDR2 is YFSETQ. V was pared by 4 bases and J by 6 bases, with 7 bases of the junction left unmatched. The CDR3 region is CASSRAGTSGANEQFF. The DNA of the CDR3 is TGCGCCAGCAGCAGGGCCGGGACTAGCGGGGCCAATGAGCAGTTCTTC.

The chain uses TRBV6-1 and TRBJ2-7; D is possibly TRBD2 (5 bases). The CDR3 is 15 amino acids. V lost 4 bases and J lost 2, with 15 bases in between. Germline CDR1 MNHNS, CDR2 SASEGT. The CDR3 loop reads CASSAGGSFPYEQYF. CDR3 nucleotide sequence: TGTGCCAGCAGTGCGGGCGGGTCCTTCCCCTACGAGCAGTACTTC.

This rearrangement joins TRBV2 to TRBJ1-2; D is undetermined. This CDR3 is built from 14 residues. Germline values: CDR1 SNHLY, CDR2 FYNNEI. V was clipped by 2 bases and J by 1 base, with 8 bases between them. In DNA form, the CDR3 reads TGTGCCAGCAGTGAAAGAACTCATAACTATGGCTACACCTTC. It yields the protein CASSERTHNYGYTF.

This chain uses TRBV9 with TRBJ2-3; possibly TRBD1 for D (7 bases). This CDR3 spans 17 amino acids. Germline-derived CDR1 and CDR2 are SGDLS and YYNGEE. V lost 1 base and J lost 3, with 18 bases in between. CDR3 nucleotide sequence: TGTGCCAGCAGCGTACAGGGGGACCCCGGGGGAACAGATACGCAGTATTTT. This sequence encodes CASSVQGDPGGTDTQYF.

The V gene is TRBV6-4, the J gene TRBJ2-5; D may be TRBD1 (6 bases). V was cut by 2 bases and J by 3 bases, with 13 bases left in between. CDR3 length: 15 amino acids. Germline assignment: CDR1 MRHNA and CDR2 SNTAGT. CDR3 DNA sequence: TGTGCCAGCAGTGACCTCGAACAGGGAGAAGAGACCCAGTACTTC. As protein: CASSDLEQGEETQYF.

The chain combines TRBV19 with TRBJ1-1; 7 nucleotides agree with TRBD1. Germline assignment: CDR1 LNHDA and CDR2 SQIVND (reference sequence). V gave up 1 base and J gave up 7 bases; unmatched junction bases: 3. The CDR3 extends over 13 amino acids. The CDR3 loop reads CASSIADRFEAFF. Written as DNA, the CDR3 is TGTGCCAGTAGTATAGCGGACAGGTTTGAAGCTTTCTTT.

This clone was found once. DNA of the CDR3: TGTGCCAGCAGTGAACTCCCGGGGGAAAAACTGTTTTTT. Its translation: CASSELPGEKLFF. V usage is TRBV2 and J usage is TRBJ1-4; D gene ambiguous. Germline loops: CDR1 SNHLY, CDR2 FYNNEI. The CDR3 runs to 13 residues. The V end was cut by 2 bases, the J end by 8 bases, with 9 bases between.

The chain recombines TRBV5-1 with TRBJ1-2, with 7 bases matching TRBD1. The germline V gene has CDR1 SGHRS and CDR2 YFSETQ. The CDR3 covers 13 residues. Trimming at V came to 0 bases and at J to 5 bases, leaving 1 base not matched to a gene. Written as DNA, the CDR3 is TGCGCCAGCAGCTTGGGGGACAGATATGGCTACACCTTC. This gives the protein CASSLGDRYGYTF.

The chain recombines TRBV9 with TRBJ2-1; the match to TRBD2 covers 11 bases. Trimming took 4 bases from V and 6 from J; bases not matched to a gene: 9. CDR3 length equals 16 residues. Germline values: CDR1 SGDLS, CDR2 YYNGEE. CDR3 in DNA: TGTGCCAGCAGCACCCAGACTAGCGGGATGGGCAATGAGCAGTTCTTC. This translates into CASSTQTSGMGNEQFF.

The V and J genes are TRBV9 and TRBJ2-5; 7 bases map to TRBD2. The CDR3 extends over 14 amino acids. The ends lost 4 bases at V and 4 bases at J; junction bases unmatched: 7. Germline V gives CDR1 SGDLS, CDR2 YYNGEE. As DNA, the CDR3 is TGTGCCAGCAGCCCCGGACTAGTGGGAGAGACCCAGTACTTC. Translated, it gives CASSPGLVGETQYF.

The chain uses TRBV30 and TRBJ1-5, with D possibly matching TRBD1 (6 bases). The CDR3 runs to 16 residues. V shed 0 bases and J shed 2 bases, with 14 bases lying between them. Per germline, CDR1 GTSNPN and CDR2 SVGIG (reference sequence). The CDR3 region has the DNA TGTGCCTGGAGTGTACAAGGGGGTATAGGCAATCAGCCCCAGCATTTT. Its translation is CAWSVQGGIGNQPQHF.

The chain uses TRBV11-2 and TRBJ1-1; D may be TRBD1 (5 bases). This CDR3 spans 15 amino acids. Germline V gene data show CDR1 as SGHAT and CDR2 as FQNNGV. Trimming removed 5 bases at V and 2 bases at J, with 15 bases between. The CDR3 DNA reads as TGTGCCAGCAGCCGCTGGGCCGGGGGAAACACTGAAGCTTTCTTT. Amino acid sequence: CASSRWAGGNTEAFF.

The rearrangement links TRBV9 to TRBJ1-5, with TRBD1 as a possible D gene (5 bases). CDR1 and CDR2 (germline): SGDLS, YYNGEE. Trimming took 4 bases from V and 4 from J, leaving 15 bases between them. This CDR3 is built from 15 residues. CDR3 DNA: TGTGCCAGCAGCCTAGGACACGGGGATAATCAGCCCCAGCATTTT. It yields the protein CASSLGHGDNQPQHF.

The rearrangement joins TRBV2 to TRBJ1-3; 7 bases are shared with TRBD1. Germline loops: CDR1 SNHLY, CDR2 FYNNEI. CDR3 size: 13 residues. V dropped 9 bases and J dropped 2; count of bases not matched to a gene: 4. In DNA, the CDR3 is TGTGCCAGGGGGACAGCCACTGGAAACACCATATATTTT. It specifies CARGTATGNTIYF.

CDR3 amino acids: CASSPTGANSPLHF. CDR3 bases: TGTGCCAGCAGCCCGACAGGGGCGAATTCACCCCTCCACTTT. This chain connects TRBV5-8 to TRBJ1-6; 8 bases agree with TRBD1. Germline V gene data show CDR1 as SGHTS and CDR2 as YDEGEE. V gave up 4 bases and J gave up 7 bases; unmatched junction bases: 4. There are 14 residues in the CDR3.

The V call is TRBV6-5, the J call TRBJ2-5; tentatively, D is TRBD2 (6 bases). The CDR3 has 14 amino acids. Trimming left V 0 bases short and J 2 bases short, with 7 bases between. Germline V gives CDR1 MNHEY, CDR2 SVGAGI. For the CDR3, the DNA is TGTGCCAGCAGTTACTCCGGGACTCAAGAGACCCAGTACTTC. Amino acids: CASSYSGTQETQYF.

The rearrangement links TRBV11-2 to TRBJ2-1, with 8 bases identical to TRBD1. The V gene's germline CDR1 is SGHAT and CDR2 FQNNGV. The CDR3 covers 16 residues. Trimming cost V 5 bases and J 8 bases; bases outside gene matches: 14. The DNA for the CDR3 is TGTGCCAGCAGCCCCCCTAATTTCGGACAGGGCTATGAGCAGTTCTTC. It translates to CASSPPNFGQGYEQFF.